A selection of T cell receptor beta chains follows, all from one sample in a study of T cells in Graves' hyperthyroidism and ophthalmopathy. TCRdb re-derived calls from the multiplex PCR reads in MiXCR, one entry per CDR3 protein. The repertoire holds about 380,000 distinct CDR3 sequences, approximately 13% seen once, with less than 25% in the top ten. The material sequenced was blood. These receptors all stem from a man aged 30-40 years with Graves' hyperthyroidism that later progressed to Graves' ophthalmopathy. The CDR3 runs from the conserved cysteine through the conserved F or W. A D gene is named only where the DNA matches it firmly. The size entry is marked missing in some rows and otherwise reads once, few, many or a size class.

cdr3_nt: TGTGCCAGCAGCGTAGATCTAGCGGGGGGGTACAATGAGCAGTTCTTC; cdr3_aa: CASSVDLAGGYNEQFF; j_call: TRBJ2-1; clone_size: NA; d_call: TRBD2; v_call: TRBV9
cdr3_nt: TGTGCCAGCAGCGGCGGACGGTACTATGGCTACACCTTC; cdr3_aa: CASSGGRYYGYTF; j_call: TRBJ1-2; clone_size: many; d_call: NA; v_call: TRBV7-8
cdr3_nt: TGTGCCAGCAGCTTAGTGGGTACAAACGAGCAGTACTTC; cdr3_aa: CASSLVGTNEQYF; j_call: TRBJ2-7; clone_size: NA; d_call: NA; v_call: TRBV7-6
cdr3_nt: TGTGCCAGCAGTAAGGGACTAGCGGGGGGATATACGCAGTATTTT; cdr3_aa: CASSKGLAGGYTQYF; j_call: TRBJ2-3; clone_size: many; d_call: TRBD2; v_call: TRBV12-3/TRBV12-4
cdr3_nt: TGTGCCAACTCCCAGGGAGCGGGCTATGGCTACACCTTC; cdr3_aa: CANSQGAGYGYTF; j_call: TRBJ1-2; clone_size: NA; d_call: NA; v_call: TRBV7-6
cdr3_nt: TGTGCCAGCAGCCACGCCATCCAGGGGAGCTCCTATAATTCACCCCTCCACTTT; cdr3_aa: CASSHAIQGSSYNSPLHF; j_call: TRBJ1-6; clone_size: few; d_call: NA; v_call: TRBV7-9
cdr3_nt: TGTGCCATCAGTGACGGCTCCAATCAGCCCCAGCATTTT; cdr3_aa: CAISDGSNQPQHF; j_call: TRBJ1-5; clone_size: many; d_call: NA; v_call: TRBV10-3
cdr3_nt: TGCGCCAGCAGCTCCGGACAGGGGGCCAAAAACATTCAGTACTTC; cdr3_aa: CASSSGQGAKNIQYF; j_call: TRBJ2-4; clone_size: few; d_call: TRBD1; v_call: TRBV5-1
cdr3_nt: TGTGCCAGCAGCTTAGACTTGAGGGCCTACGAGCAGTACTTC; cdr3_aa: CASSLDLRAYEQYF; j_call: TRBJ2-7; clone_size: NA; d_call: NA; v_call: TRBV7-2
cdr3_nt: TGTGCCATCAGTGAGTCGAGTTTAGATACGCAGTATTTT; cdr3_aa: CAISESSLDTQYF; j_call: TRBJ2-3; clone_size: NA; d_call: NA; v_call: TRBV10-3
cdr3_nt: TGTGCCAGCAGCTTTCCGGGACCTAACAGGGATAATTCACCCCTCCACTTT; cdr3_aa: CASSFPGPNRDNSPLHF; j_call: TRBJ1-6; clone_size: few; d_call: NA; v_call: TRBV5-5
cdr3_nt: TGTGCCAGCAGCTCCGAGGGTGAAGCTTTCTTT; cdr3_aa: CASSSEGEAFF; j_call: TRBJ1-1; clone_size: many; d_call: NA; v_call: TRBV11-2
cdr3_nt: TGTGCCAGCAGTTACCGCAGTCGACCAGGTCCTTATGGCTACACCTTC; cdr3_aa: CASSYRSRPGPYGYTF; j_call: TRBJ1-2; clone_size: NA; d_call: NA; v_call: TRBV6-1
cdr3_nt: TGTGCCACCAGCAGAGCGAATGAGCAGTTCTTC; cdr3_aa: CATSRANEQFF; j_call: TRBJ2-1; clone_size: many; d_call: NA; v_call: TRBV15
cdr3_nt: TGCAGTGCTAGAACGGGACAGGGGTCCGGGGAGCTGTTTTTT; cdr3_aa: CSARTGQGSGELFF; j_call: TRBJ2-2; clone_size: few; d_call: TRBD1; v_call: TRBV20-1
cdr3_nt: TGCGCCAGCAGCTTGGCTAGGGGCCGAATTTACAATGAGCAGTTCTTC; cdr3_aa: CASSLARGRIYNEQFF; j_call: TRBJ2-1; clone_size: few; d_call: NA; v_call: TRBV5-1
cdr3_nt: TGTGCCAGCAGCCCAGACAGGGAGCCCTATAATTCACCCCTCCACTTT; cdr3_aa: CASSPDREPYNSPLHF; j_call: TRBJ1-6; clone_size: many; d_call: TRBD1; v_call: TRBV3-1
cdr3_nt: TGTGCCAGCCGTTTGTTAGGGACGGACGAAAAACTGTTTTTT; cdr3_aa: CASRLLGTDEKLFF; j_call: TRBJ1-4; clone_size: many; d_call: NA; v_call: TRBV27
cdr3_nt: TGTGCCACCCGGCCGGGAGCGGGGCCCTACAATGAGCAGTTCTTC; cdr3_aa: CATRPGAGPYNEQFF; j_call: TRBJ2-1; clone_size: NA; d_call: TRBD2; v_call: TRBV24-1
cdr3_nt: TGCGCCAGCAGCCCAACAGGGGTCCCGGGGGCCCAGTACTTC; cdr3_aa: CASSPTGVPGAQYF; j_call: TRBJ2-5; clone_size: NA; d_call: NA; v_call: TRBV5-1
cdr3_nt: TGTGCCAGCAGGTCAGGGACAGGGGGGTCCTACGAGCAGTACTTC; cdr3_aa: CASRSGTGGSYEQYF; j_call: TRBJ2-7; clone_size: many; d_call: TRBD1; v_call: TRBV28
cdr3_nt: TGCGCCAGCAGCCAAATGGACAGGAGGCGTGCTTTCTTT; cdr3_aa: CASSQMDRRRAFF; j_call: TRBJ1-1; clone_size: NA; d_call: TRBD1; v_call: TRBV4-1
cdr3_nt: TGTGCCAGTAGTCTGACAGTCTATAATTCACACCTCCACTTT; cdr3_aa: CASSLTVYNSHLHF; j_call: TRBJ1-6; clone_size: NA; d_call: NA; v_call: TRBV19
cdr3_nt: TGCAGTGCCGGGCCACAGGGAAATCAGCCCCAGCATTTT; cdr3_aa: CSAGPQGNQPQHF; j_call: TRBJ1-5; clone_size: NA; d_call: NA; v_call: TRBV20-1
cdr3_nt: TGTGCCAGCAGTTACGGTGCCCAACCGGACGAGCAGTACTTC; cdr3_aa: CASSYGAQPDEQYF; j_call: TRBJ2-7; clone_size: many; d_call: NA; v_call: TRBV6-5
cdr3_nt: TGTGCCAGCAGCGGGTCACAGGGACCTTCTTCACCCCTCCACTTT; cdr3_aa: CASSGSQGPSSPLHF; j_call: TRBJ1-6; clone_size: once; d_call: NA; v_call: TRBV7-9
cdr3_nt: TGTGCCAGCAAGCAGGGGGCCACAGATACGCAGTATTTT; cdr3_aa: CASKQGATDTQYF; j_call: TRBJ2-3; clone_size: many; d_call: TRBD1; v_call: TRBV12-3/TRBV12-4
cdr3_nt: TGTGCCAGCACCTTGTCAGGGTCCTCCCCCTACAATGAGCAGTTCTTC; cdr3_aa: CASTLSGSSPYNEQFF; j_call: TRBJ2-1; clone_size: many; d_call: NA; v_call: TRBV28
cdr3_nt: TGTGCCAGCAGTCCCCGGGAGAATTCACCCCTCCACTTT; cdr3_aa: CASSPRENSPLHF; j_call: TRBJ1-6; clone_size: many; d_call: NA; v_call: TRBV12-3/TRBV12-4
cdr3_nt: TGCAGCGGGGGGGACCTTAGGGACTATGGCTACACCTTC; cdr3_aa: CSGGDLRDYGYTF; j_call: TRBJ1-2; clone_size: many; d_call: NA; v_call: TRBV29-1